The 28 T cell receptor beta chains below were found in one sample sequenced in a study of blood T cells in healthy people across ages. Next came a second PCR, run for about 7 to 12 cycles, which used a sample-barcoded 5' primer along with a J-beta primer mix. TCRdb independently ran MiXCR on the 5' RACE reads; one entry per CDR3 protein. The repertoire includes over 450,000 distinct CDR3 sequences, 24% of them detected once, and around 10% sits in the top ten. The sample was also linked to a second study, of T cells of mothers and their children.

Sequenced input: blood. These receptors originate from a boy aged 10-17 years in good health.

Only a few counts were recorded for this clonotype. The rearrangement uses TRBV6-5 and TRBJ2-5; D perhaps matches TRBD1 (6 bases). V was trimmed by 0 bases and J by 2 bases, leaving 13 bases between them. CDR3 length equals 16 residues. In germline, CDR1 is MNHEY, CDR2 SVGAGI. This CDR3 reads CASSYSPDSRQETQYF. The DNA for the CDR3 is TGTGCCAGCAGTTACTCTCCGGACAGCAGACAAGAGACCCAGTACTTC.

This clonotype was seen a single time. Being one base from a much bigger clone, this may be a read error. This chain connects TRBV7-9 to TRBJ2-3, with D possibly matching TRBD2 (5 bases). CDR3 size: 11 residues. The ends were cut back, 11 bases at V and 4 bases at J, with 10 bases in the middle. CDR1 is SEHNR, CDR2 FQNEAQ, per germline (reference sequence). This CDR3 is CAYEEADTQYF. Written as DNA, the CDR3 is TGTGCCTACGAGGAGGCAGATACGCAGTATTTT. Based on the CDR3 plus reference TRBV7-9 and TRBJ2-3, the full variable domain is DTGVSQNPRHKITKRGQNVTFRCDPISEHNRLYWYRQTLGQGPEFLTYFQNEAQLEKSRLLSDRFSAERPKGSFSTLEIQRTEQGDSAMYLCAYEEADTQYFGPGTRLTVL.

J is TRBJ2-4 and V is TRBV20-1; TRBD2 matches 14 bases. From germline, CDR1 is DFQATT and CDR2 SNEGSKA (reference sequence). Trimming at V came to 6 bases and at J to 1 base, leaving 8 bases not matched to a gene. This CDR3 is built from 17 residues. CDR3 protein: CSALTSGGDGAKNIQYF. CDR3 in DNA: TGCAGTGCCCTGACTAGCGGGGGGGATGGGGCCAAAAACATTCAGTACTTC.

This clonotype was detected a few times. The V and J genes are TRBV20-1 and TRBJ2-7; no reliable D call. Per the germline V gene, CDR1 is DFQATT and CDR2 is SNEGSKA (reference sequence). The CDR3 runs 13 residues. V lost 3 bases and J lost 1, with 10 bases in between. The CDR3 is CSASGQVSYEQYF. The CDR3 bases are TGCAGTGCTAGTGGGCAGGTATCCTACGAGCAGTACTTC.

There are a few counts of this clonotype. CDR3 region: CASSYQRGWNEQYF. CDR3 bases: TGTGCCAGCAGTTACCAGCGGGGGTGGAACGAGCAGTACTTC. This chain connects TRBV6-5 to TRBJ2-5, with 8 bases matching TRBD2. The J call may be mistaken, given a closer DNA end match to TRBJ2-7. This CDR3 comprises 14 residues. Germline V CDR1 and CDR2: MNHEY, SVGAGI.

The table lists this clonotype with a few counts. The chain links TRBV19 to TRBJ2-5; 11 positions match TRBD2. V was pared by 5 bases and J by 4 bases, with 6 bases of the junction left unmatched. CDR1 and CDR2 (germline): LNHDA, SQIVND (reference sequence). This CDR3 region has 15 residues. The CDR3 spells CASSLLAGVVETQYF. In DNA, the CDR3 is TGTGCCAGTAGTCTACTAGCGGGAGTGGTAGAGACCCAGTACTTC. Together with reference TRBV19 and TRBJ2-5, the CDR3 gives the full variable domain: DGGITQSPKYLFRKEGQNVTLSCEQNLNHDAMYWYRQDPGQGLRLIYYSQIVNDFQKGDIAEGYSVSREKKESFPLTVTSAQKNPTAFYLCASSLLAGVVETQYFGPGTRLLVL.

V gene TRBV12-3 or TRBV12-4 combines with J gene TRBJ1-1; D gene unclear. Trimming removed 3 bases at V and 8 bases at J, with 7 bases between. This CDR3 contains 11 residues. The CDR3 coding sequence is TGTGCCAGCAGTTTGAAATTCGAAGCTTTCTTT. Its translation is CASSLKFEAFF.

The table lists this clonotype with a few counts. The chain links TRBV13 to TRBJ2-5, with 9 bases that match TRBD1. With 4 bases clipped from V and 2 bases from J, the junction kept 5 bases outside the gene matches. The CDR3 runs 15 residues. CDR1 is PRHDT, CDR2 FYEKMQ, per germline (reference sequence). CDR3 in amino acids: CASSSLDRGQETQYF. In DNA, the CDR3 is TGTGCCAGCAGCTCCCTCGACAGGGGGCAAGAGACCCAGTACTTC. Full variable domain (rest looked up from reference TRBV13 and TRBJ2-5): AAGVIQSPRHLIKEKRETATLKCYPIPRHDTVYWYQQGPGQDPQFLISFYEKMQSDKGSIPDRFSAQQFSDYHSELNMSSLELGDSALYFCASSSLDRGQETQYFGPGTRLLVL.

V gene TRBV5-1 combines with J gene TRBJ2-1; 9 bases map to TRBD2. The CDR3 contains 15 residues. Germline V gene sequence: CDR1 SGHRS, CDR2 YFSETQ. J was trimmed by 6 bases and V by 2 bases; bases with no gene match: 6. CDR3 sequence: CASSFIAGAVNEQFF. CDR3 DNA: TGCGCCAGCAGCTTCATAGCGGGAGCGGTCAATGAGCAGTTCTTC.

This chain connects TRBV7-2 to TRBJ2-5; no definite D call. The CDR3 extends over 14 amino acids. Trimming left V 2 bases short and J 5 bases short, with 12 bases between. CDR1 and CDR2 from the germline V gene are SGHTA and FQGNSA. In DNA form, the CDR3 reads TGTGCCAGCAGCTTAAGAGGCCTCCGGGAGACCCAGTACTTC. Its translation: CASSLRGLRETQYF.

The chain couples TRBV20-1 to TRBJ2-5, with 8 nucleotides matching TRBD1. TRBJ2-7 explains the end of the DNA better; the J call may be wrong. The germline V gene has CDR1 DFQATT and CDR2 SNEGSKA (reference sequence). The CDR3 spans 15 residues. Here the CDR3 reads CSASGEARGPYEQYF. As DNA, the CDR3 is TGCAGTGCCAGTGGAGAAGCCAGGGGGCCCTACGAGCAGTACTTC.

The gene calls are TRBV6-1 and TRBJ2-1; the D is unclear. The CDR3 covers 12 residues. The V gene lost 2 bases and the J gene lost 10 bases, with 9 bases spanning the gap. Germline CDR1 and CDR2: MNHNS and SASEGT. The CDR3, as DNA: TGTGCCAGCAGTGAAAGTCGGCGGGAGCAGTTCTTC. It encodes CASSESRREQFF.

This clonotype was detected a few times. CDR3 coding DNA: TGCGCCAGCAGGGAGGGGGTCAGTTCACCCCTCCACTTT. Its protein is CASREGVSSPLHF. The J gene is TRBJ1-6, the V gene TRBV5-1; possible D gene TRBD1, 6 bases. The CDR3 is 13 amino acids. V was cut by 5 bases and J by 9 bases, with 12 bases left in between. Germline V gene lookup returns CDR1 SGHRS and CDR2 YFSETQ.

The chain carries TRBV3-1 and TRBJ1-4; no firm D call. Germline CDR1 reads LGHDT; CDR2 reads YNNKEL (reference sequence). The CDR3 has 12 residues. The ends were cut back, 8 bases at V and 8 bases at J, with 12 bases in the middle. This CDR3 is CASSPSWEKLFF. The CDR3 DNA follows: TGTGCCAGCTCCCCCTCATGGGAAAAACTGTTTTTT.

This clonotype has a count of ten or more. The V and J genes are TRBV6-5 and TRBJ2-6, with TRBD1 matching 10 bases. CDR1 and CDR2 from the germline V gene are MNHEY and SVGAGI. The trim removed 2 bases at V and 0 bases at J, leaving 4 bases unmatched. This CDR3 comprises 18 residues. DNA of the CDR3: TGTGCCAGCAGTTACCGACAGGGGGCAAGCTCTGGGGCCAACGTCCTGACTTTC. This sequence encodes CASSYRQGASSGANVLTF.

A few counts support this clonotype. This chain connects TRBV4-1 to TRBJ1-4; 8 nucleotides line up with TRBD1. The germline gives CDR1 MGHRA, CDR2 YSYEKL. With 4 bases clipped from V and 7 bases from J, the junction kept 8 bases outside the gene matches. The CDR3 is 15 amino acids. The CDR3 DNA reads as TGCGCCAGCAGCCTCCAGGGGGCGCGAGGTGAAAAACTGTTTTTT. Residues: CASSLQGARGEKLFF.

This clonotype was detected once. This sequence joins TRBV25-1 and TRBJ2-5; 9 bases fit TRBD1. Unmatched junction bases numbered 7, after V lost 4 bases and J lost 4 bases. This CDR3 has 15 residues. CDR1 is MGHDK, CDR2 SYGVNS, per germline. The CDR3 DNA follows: TGTGCCAGCAGTGGCCAGACAGGGGGAAGAGAGACCCAGTACTTC. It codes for CASSGQTGGRETQYF.

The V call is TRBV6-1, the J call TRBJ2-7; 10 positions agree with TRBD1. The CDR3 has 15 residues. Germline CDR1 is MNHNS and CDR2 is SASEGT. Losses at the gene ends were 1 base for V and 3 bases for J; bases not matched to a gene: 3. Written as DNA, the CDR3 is TGTGCCAGCAGTGAAGGGACAGGGGGGTTCTACGAGCAGTACGTC. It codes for CASSEGTGGFYEQYV.

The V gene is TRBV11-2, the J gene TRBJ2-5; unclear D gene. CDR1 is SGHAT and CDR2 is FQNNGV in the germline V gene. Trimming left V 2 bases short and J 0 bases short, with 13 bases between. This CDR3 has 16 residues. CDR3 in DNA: TGTGCCAGCAGCTTAACTTACCACGCAAACCAAGAGACCCAGTACTTC. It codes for CASSLTYHANQETQYF.

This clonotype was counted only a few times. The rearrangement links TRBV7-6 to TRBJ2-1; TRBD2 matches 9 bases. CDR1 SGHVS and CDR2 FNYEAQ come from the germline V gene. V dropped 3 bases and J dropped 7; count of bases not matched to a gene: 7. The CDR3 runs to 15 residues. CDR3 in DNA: TGTGCCAGCAGCTTTGGCAGCGGGGGGTTAAATGAGCAGTTCTTC. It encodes CASSFGSGGLNEQFF. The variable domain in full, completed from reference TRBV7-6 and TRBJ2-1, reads GAGVSQSPRYKVTKRGQDVALRCDPISGHVSLYWYRQALGQGPEFLTYFNYEAQQDKSGLPNDRFSAERPEGSISTLTIQRTEQRDSAMYRCASSFGSGGLNEQFFGPGTRLTVL.

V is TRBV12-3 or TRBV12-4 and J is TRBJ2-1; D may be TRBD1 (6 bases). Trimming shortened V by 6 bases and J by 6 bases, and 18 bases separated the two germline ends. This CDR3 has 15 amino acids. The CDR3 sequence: CASRPTGWGLNEQFF. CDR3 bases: TGTGCCAGCAGGCCTACGGGGTGGGGGCTCAATGAGCAGTTCTTC.

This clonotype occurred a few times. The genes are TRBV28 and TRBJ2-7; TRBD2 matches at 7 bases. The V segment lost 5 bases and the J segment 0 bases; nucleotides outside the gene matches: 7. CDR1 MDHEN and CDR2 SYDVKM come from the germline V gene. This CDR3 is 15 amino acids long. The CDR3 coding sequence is TGTGCCAGCAGTATTCCGGGACTATTCTCCTACGAGCAGTACTTC. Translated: CASSIPGLFSYEQYF. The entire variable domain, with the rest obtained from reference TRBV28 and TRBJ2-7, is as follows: DVKVTQSSRYLVKRTGEKVFLECVQDMDHENMFWYRQDPGLGLRLIYFSYDVKMKEKGDIPEGYSVSREKKERFSLILESASTNQTSMYLCASSIPGLFSYEQYFGPGTRLTVT.

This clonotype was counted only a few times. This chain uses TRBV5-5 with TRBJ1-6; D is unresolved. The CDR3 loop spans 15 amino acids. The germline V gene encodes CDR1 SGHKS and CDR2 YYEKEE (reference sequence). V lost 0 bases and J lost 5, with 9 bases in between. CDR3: CASSLATQNNSPLHF. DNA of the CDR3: TGTGCCAGCAGCTTGGCGACACAGAATAATTCACCCCTCCACTTT.

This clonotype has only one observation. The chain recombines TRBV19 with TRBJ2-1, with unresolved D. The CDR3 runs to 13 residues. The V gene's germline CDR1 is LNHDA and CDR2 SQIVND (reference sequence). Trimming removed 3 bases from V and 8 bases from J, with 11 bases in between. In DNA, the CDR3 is TGTGCCAGTAGTATTACAACTTATTATGAGCAGTTCTTC. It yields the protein CASSITTYYEQFF.

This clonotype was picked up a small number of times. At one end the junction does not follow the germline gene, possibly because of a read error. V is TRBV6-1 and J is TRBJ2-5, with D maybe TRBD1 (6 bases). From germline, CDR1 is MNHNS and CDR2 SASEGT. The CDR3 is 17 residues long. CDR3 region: CANSKQRRDIYQETQYF. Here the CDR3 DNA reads TGTGCCAACAGTAAACAGCGCCGGGACATATACCAAGAGACCCAGTACTTC.

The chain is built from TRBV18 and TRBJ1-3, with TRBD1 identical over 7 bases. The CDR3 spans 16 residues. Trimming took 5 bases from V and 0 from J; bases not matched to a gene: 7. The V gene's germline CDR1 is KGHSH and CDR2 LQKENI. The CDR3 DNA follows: TGTGCCAGCTCATTACAGGGGCCCGGCTCTGGAAACACCATATATTTT. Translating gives CASSLQGPGSGNTIYF. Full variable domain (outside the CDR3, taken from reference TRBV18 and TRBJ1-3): NAGVMQNPRHLVRRRGQEARLRCSPMKGHSHVYWYRQLPEEGLKFMVYLQKENIIDESGMPKERFSAEFPKEGPSILRIQQVVRGDSAAYFCASSLQGPGSGNTIYFGEGSWLTVV.

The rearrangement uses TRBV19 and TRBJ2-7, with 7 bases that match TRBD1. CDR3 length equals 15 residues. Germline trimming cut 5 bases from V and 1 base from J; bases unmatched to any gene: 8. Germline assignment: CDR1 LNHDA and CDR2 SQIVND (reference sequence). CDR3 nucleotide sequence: TGTGCCAGTAGTCCCACCGGGACAGCTTCCTACGAGCAGTACTTC. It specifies CASSPTGTASYEQYF.

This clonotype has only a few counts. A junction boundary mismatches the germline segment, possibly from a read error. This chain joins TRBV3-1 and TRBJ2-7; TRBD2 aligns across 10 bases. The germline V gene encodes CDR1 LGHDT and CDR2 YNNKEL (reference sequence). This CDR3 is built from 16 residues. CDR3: CAGSQAASGSYYEQYF. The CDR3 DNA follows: TGTGCCGGCAGCCAAGCGGCTAGCGGGAGTTACTACGAGCAGTACTTC.